This TCR beta chain was identified during a study of blood T cell repertoires in COVID-19. Trimming stripped 2 bases from V and 7 bases from J, with 21 bases between. Germline V gene data show CDR1 as MGHRA and CDR2 as YSYEKL. The CDR3 spans 17 residues. Clones were read by immunoSEQ multiplex PCR, and TCRdb kept only the in-frame ones, dropping some. The data contain about 72,000 clones, around 93% of them singletons. Sample: peripheral blood. The V and J genes are TRBV4-1 and TRBJ2-1, with D possibly matching TRBD1 (6 bases). This clonotype was sampled from a woman aged 60-70 years with active COVID-19. CDR3 residues: CASSQRSVQGGVNEQFF. The CDR3 DNA reads as TGCGCCAGCAGCCAAAGATCGGTCCAAGGGGGTGTGAATGAGCAGTTCTTC.